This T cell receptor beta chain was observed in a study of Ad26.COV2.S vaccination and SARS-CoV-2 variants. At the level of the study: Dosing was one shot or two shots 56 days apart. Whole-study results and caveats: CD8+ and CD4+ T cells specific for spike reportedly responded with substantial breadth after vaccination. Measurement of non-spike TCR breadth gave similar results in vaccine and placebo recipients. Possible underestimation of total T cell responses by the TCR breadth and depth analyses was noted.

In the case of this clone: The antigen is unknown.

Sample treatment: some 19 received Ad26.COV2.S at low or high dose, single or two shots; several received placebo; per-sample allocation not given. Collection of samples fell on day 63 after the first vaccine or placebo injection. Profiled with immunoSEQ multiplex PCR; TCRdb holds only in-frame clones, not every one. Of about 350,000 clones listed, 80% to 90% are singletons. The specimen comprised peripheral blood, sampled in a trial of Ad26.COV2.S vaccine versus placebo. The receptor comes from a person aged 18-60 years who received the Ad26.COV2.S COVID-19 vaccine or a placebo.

CDR3 sequence: CASSQAGTGVKGYTF. CDR3 DNA: TGTGCCAGCAGCCAGGCCGGGACAGGGGTGAAGGGCTACACCTTC. The genes are TRBV7-9 and TRBJ1-2; 10 nucleotides line up with TRBD1. V lost 5 bases to trimming and J lost 8 bases; unmatched junction nucleotides: 11. The germline CDR1 and CDR2 sequences are SEHNR and FQNEAQ (reference sequence). The CDR3 is 15 residues long. Filled out from reference TRBV7-9 and TRBJ1-2, the complete variable domain reads DTGVSQNPRHKITKRGQNVTFRCDPISEHNRLYWYRQTLGQGPEFLTYFQNEAQLEKSRLLSDRFSAERPKGSFSTLEIQRTEQGDSAMYLCASSQAGTGVKGYTFGSGTRLTVV.